The entry below describes one T cell receptor beta chain. Its antigen is currently unknown. This entry is derived from a study of T cells in localized non-small cell lung cancer. Findings of the study overall: The study detected a median around 50 of the top 100 tumor clones in adjacent lung. In uninvolved adjacent lung, T cell clonality reached its highest value, exceeding tumor. Longer overall survival associated with higher blood T cell density; shorter survival with higher adjacent-lung clonality. Heterogeneity is still possible, as just one tumor region was sequenced.

Profiled with immunoSEQ multiplex PCR; TCRdb holds only in-frame clones, not every one. The data contain around 19,000 clones, 91% of them singletons. Germline CDR1 reads MGHRA; CDR2 reads YSYEKL. Deletions cut 4 bases from V and 3 bases from J, with 9 bases between. This CDR3 contains 14 residues. The J gene is TRBJ1-4, the V gene TRBV4-1; unclear D gene. This TCR derives from a woman aged 35 to 70 with stage I lung adenocarcinoma. This specimen consisted of peripheral blood, obtained before any cancer treatment. The CDR3 region has the DNA TGCGCCAGCAGCCGGGGTCGGTCTAATGAAAAACTGTTTTTT. Protein product: CASSRGRSNEKLFF.